This TCR beta chain was sequenced in a study of T cell responses to AZD1222 COVID-19 vaccine. V trimming: 2 bases; J trimming: 5 bases; junction bases outside the gene matches: 3. The CDR3 contains 14 residues. Germline V gives CDR1 SGHKS, CDR2 YYEKEE (reference sequence). TCRdb's table, derived via immunoSEQ multiplex PCR, lists solely in-frame clones and lacks some. This sample has 120,000 or so clones; around 89% occur once, and the top ten carry 11%. The sample was peripheral blood, taken on day 0 of MenACWY control vaccination. The chain is built from TRBV5-5 and TRBJ2-1; 8 bases are a match to TRBD2. The receptor was isolated from an adult in good health. This chain's CDR3 is CASSLAGVDNEQFF. The CDR3 DNA reads TGTGCCAGCAGCTTAGCGGGGGTCGACAATGAGCAGTTCTTC. The complete variable domain, with remaining parts taken from reference TRBV5-5 and TRBJ2-1, reads DAGVTQSPTHLIKTRGQQVTLRCSPISGHKSVSWYQQVLGQGPQFIFQYYEKEERGRGNFPDRFSARQFPNYSSELNVNALLLGDSALYLCASSLAGVDNEQFFGPGTRLTVL.